This is a list of T cell receptor beta chains from one sample in a study of blood T cell repertoires in COVID-19. The repertoire was sequenced with immunoSEQ multiplex PCR; TCRdb's copy has only in-frame clones and lacks some. The data hold some 320,000 clones, with around 87% observed a single time. The sequenced sample was peripheral blood. All receptors derive from a woman between 45 and 60 years old who had recovered from COVID-19. CDR3s include the opening cysteine and the closing phenylalanine or tryptophan. D genes are given only for firm matches. Clone size is not always given. Where it is, it says once, few, many or a class for expanded clones.

d_gene	j_gene	abundance	v_gene	CDR3aa	CDR3nt
-	TRBJ1-1	-	TRBV3-1/TRBV3-2	CASSQAGGYTEAFF	TGTGCCAGCAGCCAAGCTGGGGGGTACACTGAAGCTTTCTTT
-	TRBJ1-4	-	TRBV6-2/TRBV6-3	CASSYRRSGELFF	TGTGCCAGCAGTTACCGGCGGTCCGGGGAACTGTTTTTT
-	TRBJ2-1	-	TRBV7-2	CASSLLRHSYNEQFF	TGTGCCAGCAGCTTACTTAGACACTCCTACAATGAGCAGTTCTTC
-	TRBJ2-7	many	TRBV4-3	CASSQDTVSYEQYF	TGCGCCAGCAGCCAAGATACAGTCTCCTACGAGCAGTACTTC
TRBD1	TRBJ2-7	-	TRBV5-4	CASSPTGGRYDEQYF	TGTGCCAGCAGCCCGACAGGGGGTAGGTATGACGAGCAGTACTTC
-	TRBJ1-2	few	TRBV27	CAMLQGWMNYGYTF	TGTGCCATGCTACAGGGCTGGATGAACTATGGCTACACCTTC
-	TRBJ1-5	-	TRBV18	CASSPDQAQPQHF	TGTGCCAGCTCACCAGACCAGGCTCAGCCCCAGCATTTT
-	TRBJ2-7	-	TRBV7-9	CASSLAGGAHGYEQYF	TGTGCCAGCAGCTTAGCGGGGGGGGCGCACGGGTACGAGCAGTACTTC
-	TRBJ2-3	-	TRBV10-2	CASRRQTDTQYF	TGCGCCAGCAGGCGGCAGACAGATACGCAGTATTTT
-	TRBJ2-7	-	TRBV6-2/TRBV6-3	CASSFSGLRYDEQYF	TGTGCCAGCAGTTTTTCCGGACTCCGCTACGACGAGCAGTACTTC
TRBD1	TRBJ2-7	once	TRBV9	CASSDRDRGNEQYF	TGTGCCAGCAGCGACCGGGACAGGGGCAACGAGCAGTACTTC
TRBD2	TRBJ2-7	-	TRBV28	CASTKSGGPYEQYF	TGTGCCAGCACAAAAAGCGGGGGACCCTACGAGCAGTACTTC
-	TRBJ1-3	-	TRBV7-2	CASSPRGGPRNTIYF	TGTGCCAGCAGCCCTCGGGGGGGGCCGAGAAACACCATATATTTT
TRBD1	TRBJ2-7	-	TRBV4-2	CASRRGGGQGLSGEQYF	TGTGCCAGCCGAAGGGGAGGAGGACAGGGTCTTTCGGGAGAGCAGTACTTC
TRBD1	TRBJ2-7	-	TRBV10-3	CAGAGTGGEQYF	TGTGCCGGCGCCGGGACAGGGGGCGAGCAGTACTTC
-	TRBJ2-3	once	TRBV18	CASSPPQATDTQYF	TGTGCCAGCTCACCACCGCAGGCCACAGATACGCAGTATTTT
-	TRBJ2-5	-	TRBV2	CASSSDSQATQYF	TGTGCCAGCAGTTCCGACAGCCAAGCAACCCAGTACTTC
-	TRBJ1-5	-	TRBV6-5	CASSYSNGPQHF	TGTGCCAGCAGTTACTCGAACGGGCCCCAGCATTTT
-	TRBJ2-7	-	TRBV28	CASSLWVGGDEQYF	TGTGCCAGCAGTTTATGGGTAGGAGGCGACGAGCAGTACTTC
TRBD1	TRBJ2-7	once	TRBV5-6	CASSTGTGYEQYF	TGTGCCAGCTCGACAGGGACAGGTTACGAGCAGTACTTC
-	TRBJ1-1	-	TRBV28	CASSSVNTEAFF	TGTGCCAGCAGTTCCGTAAACACTGAAGCTTTCTTT
-	TRBJ1-1	-	TRBV29-1	CSVEGLRVGTEAFF	TGCAGCGTTGAGGGTCTCAGGGTGGGGACTGAAGCTTTCTTT
-	TRBJ1-2	-	TRBV19	CASSINPGFKGGVYGYTF	TGTGCCAGTAGTATTAATCCGGGTTTTAAAGGCGGAGTCTATGGCTACACCTTC
TRBD1	TRBJ1-4	many	TRBV5-1	CASQPGQTNEKLFF	TGCGCCAGCCAACCGGGACAGACTAATGAAAAACTGTTTTTT
TRBD1	TRBJ2-7	-	TRBV5-1	CASSGQGYEQYF	TGCGCCAGCAGTGGACAGGGCTACGAGCAGTACTTC
TRBD1	TRBJ2-1	once	TRBV19	CASTRTGWGFYNEQFF	TGTGCCAGTACTAGGACAGGTTGGGGTTTTTACAATGAGCAGTTCTTC
-	TRBJ1-1	-	TRBV18	CASSPGDSNTEAFF	TGTGCCAGCTCACCAGGAGACAGCAACACTGAAGCTTTCTTT
-	TRBJ1-1	-	TRBV19	CASSKADLMNTEAFF	TGTGCCAGTAGTAAAGCGGACCTCATGAACACTGAAGCTTTCTTT
-	TRBJ1-6	-	TRBV28	CASSSRGGTSSYNSPLHF	TGTGCCAGCAGTTCCCGCGGGGGGACTAGCTCCTATAATTCACCCCTCCACTTT
-	TRBJ1-2	-	TRBV11-2	CASSMPDIYGYTF	TGTGCCAGCAGCATGCCAGACATCTATGGCTACACCTTC
-	TRBJ2-5	-	TRBV7-2	CASSQQTTGHETQYF	TGTGCCAGCAGCCAACAGACTACAGGGCACGAGACCCAGTACTTC
-	TRBJ1-3	-	TRBV7-2	CASSLSEGNTIYF	TGTGCCAGCAGCCTCTCTGAGGGAAACACCATATATTTT
-	TRBJ2-5	-	TRBV5-6	CASSPDRTQETQYF	TGTGCCAGCAGCCCTGACAGGACCCAAGAGACCCAGTACTTC
-	TRBJ2-7	-	TRBV29-1	CSVEAGYEQYF	TGCAGCGTTGAGGCAGGGTACGAGCAGTACTTC
TRBD1	TRBJ2-7	once	TRBV19	CASSSRDRGYEQYF	TGTGCCAGTAGTAGCCGGGACAGGGGATACGAGCAGTACTTC